The rows below give T cell receptor beta chains drawn from one sample of a study of cytomegalovirus exposure and HLA in healthy donors. The repertoire was sequenced with immunoSEQ multiplex PCR; TCRdb's copy has only in-frame clones and lacks some. The table has 100,000 to 150,000 clones, roughly 71% seen once. Specimen: PBMCs. Receptors were obtained from a woman aged 40 to 50 in good health and CMV-seropositive. CDR3s include the opening cysteine and the closing phenylalanine or tryptophan. D genes are given only for firm matches.

v_call cdr3_length d_call cdr3_aa
TRBV9 15 . CASSVALALNNEQFF
TRBV7-9 11 . CASALPGELFF
TRBV9 13 TRBD1 CASSVTPGQDTFF
TRBV6-1 15 . CASSETTGLGTEAFF
TRBV6-5 13 . CASERDTRLEAFF
TRBV5-1 14 . CASSPRESGHEQYF
TRBV19 14 . CASSIWGGPDEQYF
TRBV28 13 TRBD2 CASAAGTSNEQYF
TRBV6-5 13 . CASSLDLSYEQYF
TRBV28 14 . CASSFRGSGQPQHF
TRBV19 14 . CASRSGRTNYGYTF
TRBV2 14 . CASSGGQGGSPLHF
TRBV19 17 TRBD1 CASSIQRRDRGQETQYF
TRBV5-4 15 . CASSLSGVRLTEAFF
TRBV7-8 16 TRBD2 CASSPGLAGGRETQYF
TRBV6-1 15 . CASSELASGANVLTF
TRBV7-9 15 TRBD1 CASSLGQGISYEQYF
TRBV6-6 13 . CASSGQGSYEQYF
TRBV11-3 14 TRBD2 CASSPGGLYNEQFF
TRBV19 20 . CASSIVYWARQGTIGTEAFF
TRBV7-9 14 TRBD1 CASSFPDREGGYTF
TRBV25-1 14 . CASSDTSTYNEQFF
TRBV5-6 15 TRBD2 CASSLTSGPYNEQFF
TRBV27 13 . CASSHLPGYEQYF
TRBV9 16 . CASSVVGISGVNEQFF
TRBV6-1 14 . CASSELRFTGELFF
TRBV6-1 15 TRBD1 CASNNEGQGGYGYTF
TRBV10-3 14 . CAISVQAFQETQYF
TRBV28 16 TRBD1 CASSFSGTGSNQPQHF
TRBV7-2 16 TRBD2 CASSLPGVAGVNEQFF
TRBV28 14 . CASSFSQWAREAFF
TRBV7-9 12 . CSSTLVNTEAFF
TRBV7-9 14 TRBD1 CASSLAGGGQPQHF
TRBV21-1 15 . CASSKRYTGSPEAFF
TRBV27 13 . CASSFLAGPEAFF
TRBV9 13 . CASSAKHYTEAFF
TRBV7-9 11 . CASSFRAEAFF
TRBV5-1 13 TRBD1 CASKFGQGYGYTF
TRBV11-2 14 TRBD1 CASSLVGQGDGAFF
TRBV9 13 . CASSVLETTEAFF
TRBV18 16 TRBD1 CASSPYRGLMNTEAFF
TRBV7-2 13 . CASSRSGKAEQYF